The present entry profiles one TCR beta chain with its context. As yet, its antigen is unknown. Other DNA sequences in the same sample also yield this CDR3. At the deep level, the assay was run. Clones were read by immunoSEQ multiplex PCR, and TCRdb kept only the in-frame ones, dropping some. The sample yields fewer than 650,000 clones, around 78% seen once. The sample originates from a study of shared clonotypes between healthy human individuals. Study in general: Donor ages ranged 18 to 49 years: a couple of women, three men.

Extraction of genomic DNA in unsorted samples used approximately 94 million PBMCs. V lost 4 bases to trimming and J lost 0 bases, with 7 bases between them. CDR3 length: 13 residues. Germline V gene data show CDR1 as SGHRS and CDR2 as YFSETQ. Study outcomes and limitations: Read depth was anticipated to influence clonotype sharing among donors.

This sequence joins TRBV5-1 and TRBJ2-5, with a weak D call TRBD2 (5 bases). The sequencing input was PBMCs. The origin of this receptor is a middle-aged woman in good health. Some clones in this sample may be carry-over from other donors' samples. The CDR3 spells CASSRGYQETQYF. In DNA, the CDR3 is TGCGCCAGCAGCCGGGGATACCAAGAGACCCAGTACTTC.